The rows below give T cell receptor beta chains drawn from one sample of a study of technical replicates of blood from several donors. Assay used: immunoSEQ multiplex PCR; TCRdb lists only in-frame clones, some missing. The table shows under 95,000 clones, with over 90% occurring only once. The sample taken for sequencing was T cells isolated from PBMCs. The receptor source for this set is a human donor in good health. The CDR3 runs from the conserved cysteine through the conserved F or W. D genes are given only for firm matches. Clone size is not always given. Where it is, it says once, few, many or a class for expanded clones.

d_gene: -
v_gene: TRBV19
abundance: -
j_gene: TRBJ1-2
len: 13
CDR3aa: CASSILSHYGYTF
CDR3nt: TGTGCCAGTAGTATATTGTCTCACTATGGCTACACCTTC

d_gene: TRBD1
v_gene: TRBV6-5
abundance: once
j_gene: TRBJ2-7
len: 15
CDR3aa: CASSSRTGLSYEQYF
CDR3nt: TGTGCCAGCAGTTCACGGACAGGTTTGTCCTACGAGCAGTACTTC

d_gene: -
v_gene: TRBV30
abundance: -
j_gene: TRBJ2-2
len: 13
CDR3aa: CAWDNSNTGELFF
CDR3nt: TGTGCCTGGGACAATTCGAACACCGGGGAGCTGTTTTTT

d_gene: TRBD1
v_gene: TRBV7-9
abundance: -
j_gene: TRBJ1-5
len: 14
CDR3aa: CASSVTGAGQPQHF
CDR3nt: TGTGCCAGCAGCGTTACAGGGGCAGGTCAGCCCCAGCATTTT

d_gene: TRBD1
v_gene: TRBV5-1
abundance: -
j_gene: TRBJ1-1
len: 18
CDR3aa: CASSLGDRAGRVNTEAFF
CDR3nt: TGCGCCAGCAGCTTGGGAGACAGGGCGGGAAGGGTAAACACTGAAGCTTTCTTT

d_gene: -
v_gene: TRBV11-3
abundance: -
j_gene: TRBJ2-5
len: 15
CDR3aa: CASSTTPGMGETQYF
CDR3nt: TGTGCCAGCAGCACCACCCCAGGGATGGGGGAGACCCAGTACTTC

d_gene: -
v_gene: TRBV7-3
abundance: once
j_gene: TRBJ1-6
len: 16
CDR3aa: CASSAGHSSYNSPLHF
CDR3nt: TGTGCCAGCAGCGCGGGTCACAGCTCCTATAATTCACCCCTCCACTTT

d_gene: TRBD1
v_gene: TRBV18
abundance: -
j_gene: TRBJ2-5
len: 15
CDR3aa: CASSPKTGGLETQYF
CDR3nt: TGTGCCAGCTCACCGAAAACAGGGGGGTTAGAGACCCAGTACTTC

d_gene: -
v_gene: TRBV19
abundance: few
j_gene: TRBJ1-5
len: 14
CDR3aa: CASSTGGSGQPQHF
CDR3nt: TGTGCCAGTAGTACGGGGGGGTCCGGTCAGCCCCAGCATTTT

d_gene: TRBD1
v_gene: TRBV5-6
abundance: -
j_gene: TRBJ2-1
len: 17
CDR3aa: CASSLARGQRSYNEQFF
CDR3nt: TGTGCCAGCAGCTTGGCTAGGGGGCAGCGGTCCTACAATGAGCAGTTCTTC

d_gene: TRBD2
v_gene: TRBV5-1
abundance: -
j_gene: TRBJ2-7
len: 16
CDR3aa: CASSLGLAELAYEQYF
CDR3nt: TGCGCCAGCAGCTTGGGTCTAGCGGAGTTGGCCTACGAGCAGTACTTC

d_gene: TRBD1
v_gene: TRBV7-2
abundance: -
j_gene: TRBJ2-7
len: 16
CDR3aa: CASSPLLGGSSYEQYF
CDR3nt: TGTGCCAGCAGCCCACTACTAGGGGGCAGCTCCTACGAGCAGTACTTC

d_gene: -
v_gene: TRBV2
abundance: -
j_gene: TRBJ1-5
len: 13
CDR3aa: CASGRSGNQPQHF
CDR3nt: TGTGCCAGCGGGCGCAGTGGCAATCAGCCCCAGCATTTT

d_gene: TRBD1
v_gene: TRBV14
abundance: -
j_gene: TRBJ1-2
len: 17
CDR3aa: CASSQDSQGARSRGYTF
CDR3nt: TGTGCCAGCAGCCAAGATTCTCAGGGGGCGCGATCTCGGGGCTACACCTTC

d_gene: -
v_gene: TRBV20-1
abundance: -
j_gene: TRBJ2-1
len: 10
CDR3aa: CSARVLEQFF
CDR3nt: TGCAGTGCTAGAGTCCTGGAGCAGTTCTTC

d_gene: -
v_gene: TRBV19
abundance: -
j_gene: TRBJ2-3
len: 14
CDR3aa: CASNKNLVTDTQYF
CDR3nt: TGTGCCAGTAATAAGAACCTAGTCACAGATACGCAGTATTTT

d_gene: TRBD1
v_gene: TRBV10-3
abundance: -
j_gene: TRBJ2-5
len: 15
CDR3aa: CASTGGTSVRGTQYF
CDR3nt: TGTGCCTCGACAGGGGGCACCTCGGTGCGGGGGACCCAGTACTTC

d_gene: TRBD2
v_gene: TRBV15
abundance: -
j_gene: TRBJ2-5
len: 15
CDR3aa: CATSRDAGGGETQYF
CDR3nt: TGTGCCACCAGCAGAGATGCGGGGGGTGGAGAGACCCAGTACTTC

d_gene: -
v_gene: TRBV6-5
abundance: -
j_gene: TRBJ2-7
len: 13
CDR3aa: CASSPGFSYEQYF
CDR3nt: TGTGCCAGCAGCCCGGGGTTCTCCTACGAGCAGTACTTC

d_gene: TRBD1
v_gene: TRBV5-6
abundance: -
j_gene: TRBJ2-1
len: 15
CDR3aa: CASSLGTGPYNEQFF
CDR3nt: TGTGCCAGCAGCCTCGGGACAGGGCCTTACAATGAGCAGTTCTTC

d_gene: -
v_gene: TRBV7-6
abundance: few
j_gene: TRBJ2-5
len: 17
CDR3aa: CASSLASLGALKETQYF
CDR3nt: TGTGCCAGCAGCTTAGCCAGTTTGGGGGCGCTTAAGGAGACCCAGTACTTC

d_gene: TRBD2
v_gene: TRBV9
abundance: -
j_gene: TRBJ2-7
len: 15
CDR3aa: CASSDKPGGGYEQYF
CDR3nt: TGTGCCAGCAGTGATAAACCTGGGGGGGGCTACGAGCAGTACTTC

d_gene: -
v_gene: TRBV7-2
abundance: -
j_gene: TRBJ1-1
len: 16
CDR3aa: CASSYDLTELNTEAFF
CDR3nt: TGTGCCAGCAGCTATGATTTGACAGAACTGAACACTGAAGCTTTCTTT

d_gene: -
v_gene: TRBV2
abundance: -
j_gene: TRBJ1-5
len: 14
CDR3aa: CASSPRPEVQPQHF
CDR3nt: TGTGCCAGCAGTCCACGACCCGAGGTGCAGCCCCAGCATTTT

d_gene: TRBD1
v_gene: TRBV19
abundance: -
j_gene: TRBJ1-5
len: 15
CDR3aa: CASSPRDSVNQPQHF
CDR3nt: TGTGCCAGTAGTCCCCGGGACAGCGTCAATCAGCCCCAGCATTTT

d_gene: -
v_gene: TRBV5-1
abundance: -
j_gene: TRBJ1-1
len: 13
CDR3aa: CASRPGGFHEAFF
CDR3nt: TGCGCCAGCAGACCGGGGGGTTTCCATGAAGCTTTCTTT

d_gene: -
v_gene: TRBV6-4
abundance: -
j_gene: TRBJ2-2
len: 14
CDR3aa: CASRRVVDTGELFF
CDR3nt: TGTGCCAGCAGGCGGGTAGTAGACACCGGGGAGCTGTTTTTT

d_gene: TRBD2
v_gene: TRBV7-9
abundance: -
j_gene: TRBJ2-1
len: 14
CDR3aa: CASSRGLAGDEQFF
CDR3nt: TGTGCCAGCTCCCGTGGGCTAGCGGGAGATGAGCAGTTCTTC

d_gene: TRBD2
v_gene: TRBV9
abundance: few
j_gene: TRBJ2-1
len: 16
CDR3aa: CASSVDGGGSYNEQFF
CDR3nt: TGTGCCAGCAGCGTAGATGGCGGGGGATCCTACAATGAGCAGTTCTTC

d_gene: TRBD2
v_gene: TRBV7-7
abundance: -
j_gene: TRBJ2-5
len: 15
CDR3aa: CASSLARSGIETQYF
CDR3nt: TGTGCCAGCAGCTTAGCGCGTAGCGGGATAGAGACCCAGTACTTC

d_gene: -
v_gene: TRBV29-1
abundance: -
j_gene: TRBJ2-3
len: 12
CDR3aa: CSVRTSTDTQYF
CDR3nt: TGCAGCGTTCGGACTTCCACAGATACGCAGTATTTT

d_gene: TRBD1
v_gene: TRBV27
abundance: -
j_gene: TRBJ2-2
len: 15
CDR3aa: CASSLRQGYTGELFF
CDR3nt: TGTGCCAGCAGTTTAAGACAGGGGTACACCGGGGAGCTGTTTTTT

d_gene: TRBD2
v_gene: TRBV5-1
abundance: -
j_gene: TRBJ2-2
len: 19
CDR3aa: CASSSSGTSGQTRHGELFF
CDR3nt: TGCGCCAGCAGTTCCTCCGGGACTAGCGGACAAACGAGGCACGGGGAGCTGTTTTTT